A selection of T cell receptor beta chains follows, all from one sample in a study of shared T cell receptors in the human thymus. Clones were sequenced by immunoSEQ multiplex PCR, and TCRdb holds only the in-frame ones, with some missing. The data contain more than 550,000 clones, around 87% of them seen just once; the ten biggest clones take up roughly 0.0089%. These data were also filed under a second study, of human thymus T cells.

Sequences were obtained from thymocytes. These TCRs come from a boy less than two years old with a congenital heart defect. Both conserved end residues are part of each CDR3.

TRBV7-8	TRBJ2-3	CASSLTLTAGWGADTQYF
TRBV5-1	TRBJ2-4	CASSTAGTGGNIQYF
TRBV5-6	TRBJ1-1	CASSLGDRVAFF
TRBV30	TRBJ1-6	CAWDRLNSPLHF
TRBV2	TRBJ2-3	CASSQPRDNSSTDTQYF
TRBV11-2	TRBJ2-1	CASSSAAGTGGYNEQFF
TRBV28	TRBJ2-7	CASRRRGRFSYEQYF
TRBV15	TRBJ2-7	CATSRGGTSSYEQYF
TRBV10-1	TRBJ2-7	CASSPNLGALDEQYF
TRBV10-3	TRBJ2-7	CAISVPGYEQYF
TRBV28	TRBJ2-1	CASSLPPKTSGRGEQFF
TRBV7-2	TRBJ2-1	CASSLVSSWTSGFYNEQFF
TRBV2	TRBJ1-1	CASTQGPGSTEAFF
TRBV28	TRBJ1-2	CATHHLDRSNYGYTF
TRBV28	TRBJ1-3	CASSPGTGGSGNTIYF
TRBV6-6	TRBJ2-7	CASSQTPGTGLNEQYF
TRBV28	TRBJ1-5	CASRGTGGPRRSNQPQHF
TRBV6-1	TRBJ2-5	CASSDPGSLLLQETQYF
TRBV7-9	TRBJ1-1	CASSLGGRDRTMNTEAFF
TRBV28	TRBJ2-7	CASSQDRFFYEQYF
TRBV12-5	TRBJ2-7	CASGFRAHRDRGYEQYF
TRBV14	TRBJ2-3	CASSQEGAEGTDTQYF
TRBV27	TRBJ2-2	CASSDTGTGSGGELFF
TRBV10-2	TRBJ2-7	CATNTRDSDYEQYF
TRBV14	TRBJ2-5	CASSQVGSSGRKETQYF
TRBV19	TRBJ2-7	CATRPGSSYEQYF
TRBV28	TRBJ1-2	CASSPPGQGLYGYTF
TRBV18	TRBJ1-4	CASSPGTVNEKLFF
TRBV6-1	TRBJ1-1	CASSESWTEAFF
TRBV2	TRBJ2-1	CASSPPPSGDYNEQFF
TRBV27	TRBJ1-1	CASSQAPSRGNTEAFF
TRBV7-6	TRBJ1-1	CASSPGQGGLTEAFF
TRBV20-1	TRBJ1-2	CSARYPEDYTF
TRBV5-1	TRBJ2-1	CASSREEEAAANEQFF
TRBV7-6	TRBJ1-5	CASSANWGRQPSNQPQHF
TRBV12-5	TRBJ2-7	CASGLRLLDSYEQYF
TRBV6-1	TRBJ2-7	CASSERPSSGYEQYF
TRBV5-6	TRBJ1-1	CASSASGKNTEAFF
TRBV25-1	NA	CASSPKPGTGSGEQYF
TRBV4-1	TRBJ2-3	CASSQATERSTDTQYF
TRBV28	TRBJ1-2	CASTLRLQNYGYTF
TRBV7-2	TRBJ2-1	CASSLEGAVANEQFF
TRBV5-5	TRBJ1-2	CASSTGDSGYTF
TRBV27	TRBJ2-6	CASSLSRDDNVLTF
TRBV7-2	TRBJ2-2	CASSLVAGGKPNTGELFF
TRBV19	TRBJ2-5	CASSSTGVGETQYF